This is a list of T cell receptor beta chains from one sample in a study of cytomegalovirus exposure and HLA in healthy donors. Produced via immunoSEQ multiplex PCR; TCRdb's table is partial and in-frame only. The sample includes fewer than 150,000 clones, 75% to 90% of them seen just once. The sequencing sample was made of PBMCs. The receptor set was obtained from a woman aged 25-40 years in good health and CMV-seropositive. Each CDR3 is given with its conserved first and last residue.

V	J	length	CDR3
TRBV28	TRBJ2-3	18	CASSSAVMAHLNTDTQYF
TRBV27	TRBJ2-1	15	CASSPGRLPGNEQFF
TRBV10-2	TRBJ2-2	13	CASGRGNTGELFF
TRBV4-1	TRBJ1-3	17	CASSRGGEGASGNTIYF
TRBV4-2	TRBJ2-5	19	CASSQVISGGLQGVETQYF
TRBV5-4	TRBJ2-7	14	CASSVGTAGLEQYF
TRBV18	TRBJ1-2	13	CASSLDRVYGYTF
TRBV6-6	TRBJ1-1	12	CASSYAGEQAFF
TRBV28	TRBJ1-3	18	CASRPPGGYTGARNTIYF
TRBV5-4	TRBJ2-1	16	CASSLAGGGGWNEQFF
TRBV18	TRBJ2-7	15	CASSPEDSRSYEQYF
TRBV7-3	TRBJ2-3	16	CASSLGTSGGTDTQYF
TRBV6-1	TRBJ1-2	16	CASSEREVTPGYGYTF
TRBV6-5	TRBJ1-2	13	CASSLDREYGYTF
TRBV7-6	TRBJ1-5	15	CASSLERGINQPQHF
TRBV28	TRBJ1-5	12	CASNLENQPQHF
TRBV5-1	TRBJ2-5	15	CASSGRDYLRETQYF
TRBV30	TRBJ2-1	14	CAWSVGQGVNEQFF
TRBV11-2	TRBJ2-2	18	CASSWGLAGGPGTGELFF
TRBV4-2	TRBJ1-1	14	CASSRADPNTEAFF
TRBV29-1	TRBJ2-1	15	CSVEPGLASYNEQFF
TRBV6-5	TRBJ1-1	14	CASSLDSSNTEAFF
TRBV6-1	TRBJ1-6	14	CATFPGGYNSPLHF
TRBV7-9	TRBJ2-7	14	CASSPQGRKAEQYF
TRBV9	TRBJ1-1	13	CASRERSSGEAFF
TRBV28	TRBJ2-1	13	CASSLGLGNEQFF
TRBV7-6	TRBJ1-3	15	CASSLGLSSGNTIYF
TRBV19	TRBJ1-4	13	CASNDGTNEKLFF
TRBV5-4	TRBJ1-5	18	CASSFGPGGHLGNQPQHF
TRBV5-1	TRBJ2-7	14	CASSSTGFSYEQYF
TRBV18	TRBJ2-5	14	CASSPVVGQETQYF
TRBV6-5	TRBJ1-1	13	CASSYSGTAEAFF
TRBV30	TRBJ1-3	13	CSIDSPSGNTIYF
TRBV25-1	TRBJ1-1	11	CASSGGTEAFF
TRBV19	TRBJ1-2	14	CASTPHQQGNGYTF
TRBV10-1	TRBJ1-5	14	CASSIGYIGESQHF
TRBV30	TRBJ1-5	16	CAWSVLGTGINQPQHF
TRBV6-5	TRBJ1-2	13	CASSHGQGDGYTF
TRBV7-3	TRBJ1-6	13	CASSLNRDSPLHF
TRBV19	TRBJ1-1	13	CASRTGGQTEAFF
TRBV4-1	TRBJ2-1	14	CASSPRGAAGEQFF
TRBV5-5	TRBJ2-7	15	CASSLGTGVPYEQYF
TRBV28	TRBJ1-1	15	CASRPRTALNTEAFF
TRBV5-6	TRBJ2-5	15	CASSLLAGGRETQYF
TRBV25-1	TRBJ2-7	14	CASSTGEGAYEQYF
TRBV6-1	TRBJ2-1	15	CASSSYGAGELEQFF
TRBV19	TRBJ2-5	17	CASSIISGSSGAETQYF
TRBV2	TRBJ2-1	15	CASSVAGGPYNEQFF
TRBV5-6	TRBJ2-1	12	CASSLSRGEQFF
TRBV20-1	TRBJ1-2	11	CSASGGGGYTF
TRBV7-9	TRBJ1-5	16	CASSLGGRDFNQPQHF